The 29 T cell receptor beta chains in this list originate from one sample, sequenced in a study of metastatic and nonmetastatic thyroid tumors. No patient had received any treatment before thyroid surgery. TCRdb re-clonotyped the PCR reads through MiXCR. The sample shows over 8,500 clones, 31% of them seen only once. Sequencing was carried out using adjacent normal tissue. Receptors were obtained from a female donor with papillary thyroid cancer or a benign thyroid nodule (not recorded which). Some clones in this sample may be carry-over from other donors' samples.

This clone was counted only a few times. V usage is TRBV20-1 and J usage is TRBJ1-3; D is perhaps TRBD1 (6 bases). The germline gives CDR1 DFQATT, CDR2 SNEGSKA (reference sequence). Trimming took off 0 bases at V and 0 bases at J, with 12 bases between the two ends. The CDR3 consists of 16 residues. The CDR3 nucleotides read TGCAGTGCTAGAGATAGCGGGGGCCACTCTGGAAACACCATATATTTT. Its translation is CSARDSGGHSGNTIYF.

The chain combines TRBV20-1 with TRBJ1-2; tentative D call: TRBD1 (6 bases). CDR1 and CDR2 (germline): DFQATT, SNEGSKA (reference sequence). V was shortened by 0 bases and J by 6 bases, with 20 bases between the two germline ends. This CDR3 spans 16 amino acids. This CDR3 reads CSARDLGRGIGNGYTF. DNA of the CDR3: TGCAGTGCTAGAGACCTAGGGAGGGGGATCGGAAATGGCTACACCTTC.

The V call is TRBV5-1, the J call TRBJ1-1; D possibly corresponds to TRBD1 (5 bases). Germline values: CDR1 SGHRS, CDR2 YFSETQ. The CDR3 loop spans 16 amino acids. Trimming removed 0 bases from V and 9 bases from J, with 21 bases in between. The DNA for the CDR3 is TGCGCCAGCAGCTTGGTGGCAGGGTTCGGCTCGGTGAAAGCTTTCTTT. The encoded protein is CASSLVAGFGSVKAFF.

This clone is medium-sized within its sample. The chain employs TRBV19 and TRBJ2-2; D perhaps matches TRBD1 (5 bases). V was clipped by 5 bases and J by 6 bases, with 16 bases between them. Per the germline V gene, CDR1 is LNHDA and CDR2 is SQIVND (reference sequence). The CDR3 is made up of 15 amino acids. Written as DNA, the CDR3 is TGTGCCAGTAGTGCACGGACGGACAACGCCGGGGAGCTGTTTTTT. Amino acid sequence: CASSARTDNAGELFF.

Points on this clone: Other DNA sequences in the same sample also yield this CDR3. This chain links TRBV2 with TRBJ1-2; D not resolved. Trimming removed 2 bases at V and 4 bases at J, with 8 bases between. The CDR3 contains 13 residues. Per germline, CDR1 SNHLY and CDR2 FYNNEI. CDR3 loop: CASSERQVYGYTF. The CDR3 nucleotides read TGTGCCAGCAGTGAACGGCAAGTCTATGGCTACACCTTC.

To note about this clone: The sample holds other DNA sequences that translate to the same CDR3. This chain links TRBV19 with TRBJ2-7; 9 bases are shared with TRBD1. V shed 4 bases, J shed 5 bases, and the junction held 3 bases outside the gene matches. The CDR3 length is 13 residues. The germline CDR1 and CDR2 sequences are LNHDA and SQIVND (reference sequence). The CDR3 is CASSTGQGDEQYF. The CDR3 bases are TGTGCCAGTAGTACGGGACAGGGCGACGAGCAGTACTTC.

This chain's CDR3 is CASIGDRGTDTQYF. The CDR3 bases are TGTGCCAGCATAGGGGACAGGGGCACAGATACGCAGTATTTT. The V call is TRBV6-1, the J call TRBJ2-3, with 9 bases matching TRBD1. Trimming took 7 bases from V and 1 from J; bases not matched to a gene: 3. The CDR3 consists of 14 residues. Germline V gene data show CDR1 as MNHNS and CDR2 as SASEGT.

This clone is termed medium-sized. The chain carries TRBV5-1 and TRBJ2-3; D may correspond to TRBD1 or TRBD2 (6 bases each). V was pared by 4 bases and J by 3 bases, with 12 bases between. The CDR3 runs 14 residues. Germline V gene sequence: CDR1 SGHRS, CDR2 YFSETQ. The CDR3: CASSELGGTDTQYF. Written as DNA, the CDR3 is TGCGCCAGCAGCGAACTAGGGGGGACAGATACGCAGTATTTT.

This clone was detected many times. This may be a read error, as it is one base from a much larger clone. Given the absence of the conserved phenylalanine or tryptophan at the CDR3 end, a read error is likely. This rearrangement joins TRBV6-6 to TRBJ2-5; 7 nucleotides align to TRBD2. The V gene's germline CDR1 is MNHNY and CDR2 SVGAGI (reference sequence). Germline trimming cut 2 bases from V and 9 bases from J; bases unmatched to any gene: 12. The CDR3 extends over 15 amino acids. The CDR3 region has the DNA TGTGCCAGCAGTTACGCCACTAGCGCCCCCGAGGCCCAGTACCTC. Translated: CASSYATSAPEAQYL.

This clone ranks as medium-sized. The J gene is TRBJ1-5, the V gene TRBV4-1; TRBD1 is a possible D gene (5 bases). Germline V gives CDR1 MGHRA, CDR2 YSYEKL. With 3 bases removed from V and 6 bases from J, the gap between germline ends came to 21 bases. There are 17 residues in the CDR3. CDR3 coding DNA: TGCGCCAGCAGCCACAAAGTGGGGGAGACAGTCCCTCAGCCCCAGCATTTT. Encoded protein: CASSHKVGETVPQPQHF.

The V call is TRBV28, the J call TRBJ2-2; D is unclear. V was cut by 3 bases and J by 1 base, with 6 bases left in between. The germline gives CDR1 MDHEN, CDR2 SYDVKM. The CDR3 has 14 amino acids. CDR3 in amino acids: CASSFGQNTGELFF. The CDR3 DNA is TGTGCCAGCAGTTTTGGCCAGAACACCGGGGAGCTGTTTTTT.

The rearrangement links TRBV9 to TRBJ2-1, with TRBD2 as a possible D gene (5 bases). Deletions cut 0 bases from V and 10 bases from J, with 14 bases between. This CDR3 spans 14 amino acids. Germline CDR1 SGDLS, CDR2 YYNGEE. CDR3: CASSVGGVRTEQFF. The CDR3 DNA sequence: TGTGCCAGCAGCGTAGGGGGAGTCAGAACGGAGCAGTTCTTC.

This clone was found a few times. The rearrangement links TRBV6-1 to TRBJ1-2, with D unclear. Germline CDR1 is MNHNS and CDR2 is SASEGT. CDR3 length equals 12 residues. The ends were cut back, 6 bases at V and 6 bases at J, with 11 bases in the middle. The CDR3 is CASSPTRDGYTF. The CDR3, as DNA: TGTGCCAGCAGCCCCACCCGGGATGGCTACACCTTC.

By its share, this clone is medium-sized. The CDR3: CASSLTGMNTEAFF. The CDR3, as DNA: TGTGCCAGCAGCTTAACCGGTATGAACACTGAAGCTTTCTTT. V usage is TRBV7-9 and J usage is TRBJ1-1; D ambiguous. Germline CDR1 is SEHNR and CDR2 is FQNEAQ (reference sequence). This CDR3 has 14 amino acids. V lost 2 bases to trimming and J lost 0 bases, with 7 bases between them. The full variable domain, its missing parts supplied by reference TRBV7-9 and TRBJ1-1, is DTGVSQNPRHKITKRGQNVTFRCDPISEHNRLYWYRQTLGQGPEFLTYFQNEAQLEKSRLLSDRFSAERPKGSFSTLEIQRTEQGDSAMYLCASSLTGMNTEAFFGQGTRLTVV.

The chain recombines TRBV20-1 with TRBJ2-7; weak D call: TRBD2 (7 bases). CDR1 is DFQATT and CDR2 is SNEGSKA in the germline V gene (reference sequence). V was cut by 1 base and J by 0 bases, with 22 bases left in between. The CDR3 is made up of 18 amino acids. The CDR3 here is CSARGTEGGGGSSYEQYF. The CDR3 DNA reads TGCAGTGCTAGAGGGACAGAGGGTGGCGGGGGTTCCTCCTACGAGCAGTACTTC.

The V gene is TRBV20-1, the J gene TRBJ2-7; 7 bases fit TRBD1. From germline, CDR1 is DFQATT and CDR2 SNEGSKA (reference sequence). The CDR3 totals 14 residues. J lost 3 bases, V lost 5 bases, and 10 bases had no gene match. Written as DNA, the CDR3 is TGCAGTGCTTCAGAGACAGGGCCTCGCTACGAGCAGTACTTC. Its translation is CSASETGPRYEQYF.

By share of the sample, this clone is medium-sized (0.01 to 0.1%). The rearrangement uses TRBV4-3 and TRBJ2-1, with unresolved D. The CDR3 totals 15 residues. CDR1 and CDR2 from the germline V gene are LGHNA and YSLEER. Trimming cost V 4 bases and J 0 bases, with 10 bases left between them. CDR3 loop: CASSPHESSYNEQFF. CDR3 nucleotides: TGCGCCAGCAGCCCCCACGAGAGCTCCTACAATGAGCAGTTCTTC.

This clone was recorded once. This chain uses TRBV11-2 with TRBJ1-1; D remains unclear. The V gene lost 0 bases and the J gene lost 6 bases, with 14 bases spanning the gap. Germline V lookup: CDR1 SGHAT, CDR2 FQNNGV. The length of the CDR3 is 15 residues. CDR3 residues: CASSLDPNPSSEAFF. The CDR3 DNA is TGTGCCAGCAGCTTAGATCCCAACCCGTCCTCTGAAGCTTTCTTT.

The chain joins TRBV6-1 to TRBJ2-2; 8 nucleotides agree with TRBD1. The CDR3 loop spans 12 amino acids. Trimming removed 6 bases from V and 7 bases from J; junction bases left unmatched: 1. The germline CDR1 and CDR2 sequences are MNHNS and SASEGT. For the CDR3, the DNA is TGTGCCAGCAGAACAGGGGGCGGGGAGCTGTTTTTT. The encoded protein is CASRTGGGELFF.

The sample holds a few counts of this clone. The chain recombines TRBV20-1 with TRBJ1-6, with D tentatively TRBD1 (5 bases). The germline V gene encodes CDR1 DFQATT and CDR2 SNEGSKA (reference sequence). V lost 0 bases, J lost 5 bases, and 14 bases lay in between. The CDR3 spans 16 residues. Here the CDR3 reads CSARDITGGDNSPLHF. The CDR3 coding sequence is TGCAGTGCTAGAGATATCACGGGAGGGGATAATTCACCCCTCCACTTT.

This CDR3 reads CARPSSGSIPYEQYF. The CDR3 DNA reads as TGTGCCAGACCCTCCAGCGGGAGTATCCCCTACGAGCAGTACTTC. The chain uses TRBV19 and TRBJ2-7, with 8 nucleotides matching TRBD2. Germline V gives CDR1 LNHDA, CDR2 SQIVND (reference sequence). The CDR3 is 15 residues long. Losses at the gene ends were 9 bases for V and 2 bases for J; bases not matched to a gene: 12.

This clone was recorded many times. The V call is TRBV27, the J call TRBJ2-7; 10 positions agree with TRBD1. V was clipped by 5 bases and J by 0 bases; unmatched bases: 10. The CDR3 loop spans 17 amino acids. The germline CDR1 and CDR2 sequences are MNHEY and SMNVEV (reference sequence). The CDR3 reads CASSAGSGTGDSYEQYF. The CDR3 DNA reads as TGTGCCAGCAGTGCGGGGTCTGGGACAGGGGACTCCTACGAGCAGTACTTC.

Judged by abundance, this clone is medium-sized (0.01 to 0.1%). The V gene is TRBV20-1, the J gene TRBJ2-7, with 9 bases lining up with TRBD1. Germline CDR1 is DFQATT and CDR2 is SNEGSKA (reference sequence). The J segment lost 5 bases and the V segment lost 6 bases, leaving 8 bases of the junction unmatched. The CDR3 runs 13 residues. DNA for the CDR3: TGCAGTGCCGAGGGGACAGGGTCCGACGAGCAGTACTTC. Translation: CSAEGTGSDEQYF.

This clone has a handful of counts. This chain uses TRBV20-1 with TRBJ1-2; 7 bases are a match to TRBD1. The CDR3 is 16 amino acids. Germline V gives CDR1 DFQATT, CDR2 SNEGSKA (reference sequence). After removal of 0 bases from V and 4 bases from J, the junction contained 11 bases not matched to a gene. The DNA for the CDR3 is TGCAGTGCTAGAGATAGTACAGGGGCCGCAGGCTATGGCTACACCTTC. Translating gives CSARDSTGAAGYGYTF.

A note on this clone: The conserved closing phenylalanine or tryptophan is absent in this CDR3, likely reflecting a read error. The rearrangement links TRBV5-1 to TRBJ2-5; D possibly corresponds to TRBD1 (6 bases). Looked up from germline, CDR1 is SGHRS and CDR2 is YFSETQ. CDR3 size: 16 residues. The V and J ends lost 0 bases and 4 bases respectively, with 16 bases between them. The CDR3 region is CASSLGPVGALETQYV. The CDR3 coding sequence is TGCGCCAGCAGCTTGGGACCGGTGGGGGCTTTAGAGACCCAGTACGTC.

This clone appeared a few times. The chain uses TRBV24-1 and TRBJ1-3; the match to TRBD1 covers 7 bases. This CDR3 is 12 amino acids long. CDR1 is KGHDR, CDR2 SFDVKD, per germline. Trimming cost V 7 bases and J 7 bases; bases outside gene matches: 3. CDR3 bases: TGTGCCACCAGACCACAGGGGAACACCATATATTTT. The encoded protein is CATRPQGNTIYF.

CDR3 nucleotides: TGCAGTGCCGCGGAGCCATTTAGCACAGATACGCAGTATTTT. Protein sequence: CSAAEPFSTDTQYF. The V gene is TRBV20-1, the J gene TRBJ2-3; unclear D gene. Looked up from germline, CDR1 is DFQATT and CDR2 is SNEGSKA (reference sequence). The CDR3 contains 14 residues. V lost 6 bases and J lost 0, with 13 bases in between.

This sequence joins TRBV9 and TRBJ1-2, with TRBD1 as a possible D gene (5 bases). The CDR3 spans 15 residues. CDR1 and CDR2 from the germline V gene are SGDLS and YYNGEE. The V and J ends lost 0 bases and 1 base respectively, with 10 bases between them. CDR3 bases: TGTGCCAGCAGCGTAGATTGGCAGGGTAACTATGGCTACACCTTC. Protein: CASSVDWQGNYGYTF.

The J gene is TRBJ2-3, the V gene TRBV12-3 or TRBV12-4, with 11 bases that match TRBD2. J was trimmed by 6 bases and V by 1 base; bases with no gene match: 3. The CDR3 runs 15 residues. The CDR3 DNA follows: TGTGCCAGCAGTTTAGGTAGCGGGGGGGCGGATACGCAGTATTTT. It encodes CASSLGSGGADTQYF.